Shown below are 23 T cell receptor beta chains from a single sample sequenced in a study of OX40 agonist ivuxolimab in advanced cancers. The data were produced by immunoSEQ multiplex PCR, yet TCRdb's version contains in-frame clones alone and is incomplete. The repertoire holds about 32,000 clones, with 80% to 95% as singletons. The specimen comprised CD4+ or CD8+ T cells sorted from blood, sampled in a trial of the OX40 agonist ivuxolimab. All receptors come from an adult with an advanced solid tumor such as melanoma, head and neck, liver or kidney cancer.

This chain links TRBV13 with TRBJ1-1; D call uncertain. V lost 5 bases, J lost 0 bases, and 4 bases lay in between. Per germline, CDR1 PRHDT and CDR2 FYEKMQ (reference sequence). The CDR3 contains 12 residues. The CDR3 DNA is TGTGCCAGCAGCAAATTGAACACTGAAGCTTTCTTT. This sequence encodes CASSKLNTEAFF.

The chain employs TRBV6-5 and TRBJ1-1, with 9 bases lining up with TRBD1. Germline lookup yields CDR1 MNHEY and CDR2 SVGAGI. This CDR3 spans 14 amino acids. With 6 bases clipped from V and 7 bases from J, the junction kept 9 bases outside the gene matches. Written as DNA, the CDR3 is TGTGCCAGCAGATGGACAGGGGAAGCTCTTGAAGCTTTCTTT. Translating gives CASRWTGEALEAFF.

The V and J genes are TRBV6-6 and TRBJ2-3; no reliable D call. V shed 10 bases and J shed 1 base, with 12 bases lying between them. CDR3 length equals 13 residues. Germline assignment: CDR1 MNHNY and CDR2 SVGAGI (reference sequence). DNA for the CDR3: TGTGCCACCCGACCTGGGGGCACAGATACGCAGTATTTT. Protein product: CATRPGGTDTQYF.

This chain joins TRBV30 and TRBJ1-1; D is undetermined. The germline V gene encodes CDR1 GTSNPN and CDR2 SVGIG (reference sequence). Trimming removed 4 bases from V and 2 bases from J, with 5 bases in between. CDR3 length equals 11 residues. For the CDR3, the DNA is TGTGCCTGGAAGAGTAACACTGAAGCTTTCTTT. Amino acids: CAWKSNTEAFF.

V and J are TRBV15 and TRBJ2-7, with 7 bases lining up with TRBD1. The V segment lost 5 bases and the J segment 5 bases; nucleotides outside the gene matches: 6. CDR1 and CDR2 from the germline V gene are LNHNV and YYDKDF (reference sequence). The CDR3 loop spans 13 amino acids. DNA for the CDR3: TGTGCCACCAGCCCTGACAGGGTCAACGAGCAGTACTTC. Protein product: CATSPDRVNEQYF. Supplemented by reference TRBV15 and TRBJ2-7, the full variable domain reads DAMVIQNPRYQVTQFGKPVTLSCSQTLNHNVMYWYQQKSSQAPKLLFHYYDKDFNNEADTPDNFQSRRPNTSFCFLDIRSPGLGDTAMYLCATSPDRVNEQYFGPGTRLTVT.

V is TRBV27 and J is TRBJ2-1; TRBD2 agrees at 11 bases. This CDR3 has 16 residues. Germline V gives CDR1 MNHEY, CDR2 SMNVEV (reference sequence). Losses at the gene ends were 5 bases for V and 9 bases for J; bases not matched to a gene: 12. CDR3 nucleotide sequence: TGTGCCAGCAGTCCCGAGCCTAGCGGGGGGCTCCTTGAGCAGTTCTTC. It translates to CASSPEPSGGLLEQFF.

V gene TRBV29-1 combines with J gene TRBJ1-2; D call uncertain. The CDR3 loop spans 12 amino acids. Trimming left V 4 bases short and J 2 bases short, with 8 bases between. The germline CDR1 and CDR2 sequences are SQVTM and ANQGSEA. In nucleotides, the CDR3 is TGCAGCGTTGGCGAGGTGAACTATGGCTACACCTTC. Translation gives CSVGEVNYGYTF.

The genes are TRBV27 and TRBJ2-1; D call uncertain. Trimming cost V 4 bases and J 7 bases, with 11 bases left between them. CDR1 and CDR2 from the germline V gene are MNHEY and SMNVEV (reference sequence). The CDR3 is 13 amino acids. CDR3 in DNA: TGTGCCAGCAGTTATTCTAGTACGAATGAGCAGTTCTTC. Amino acid sequence: CASSYSSTNEQFF.

The chain carries TRBV7-2 and TRBJ1-3; D unclear. There are 15 residues in the CDR3. CDR1 SGHTA and CDR2 FQGNSA come from the germline V gene. The V end lost 5 bases, the J end lost 1 base, and 12 bases lay between the germline ends. CDR3 nucleotides: TGTGCCAGCAGCCCATCGAGAGGGTCTGGAAACACCATATATTTT. Translation: CASSPSRGSGNTIYF.

The chain couples TRBV9 to TRBJ2-7; weak D call: TRBD1 (5 bases). The CDR3 runs to 13 residues. The germline V gene encodes CDR1 SGDLS and CDR2 YYNGEE. Trimming cost V 0 bases and J 4 bases, with 8 bases left between them. CDR3 loop: CASSVGQSYEQYF. CDR3 bases: TGTGCCAGCAGCGTAGGACAGTCATACGAGCAGTACTTC.

This chain joins TRBV7-8 and TRBJ2-1, with D perhaps matching TRBD2 (5 bases). The CDR3 covers 15 residues. Trimming shortened V by 6 bases and J by 1 base, and 13 bases separated the two germline ends. Germline V gene sequence: CDR1 SGHVS, CDR2 FQNEAQ. CDR3: CASRPDRGSYNEQFF. CDR3 coding DNA: TGTGCCAGCAGGCCGGACCGAGGGTCCTACAATGAGCAGTTCTTC.

The CDR3: CASSELTGGYYEQYV. The CDR3 nucleotides are TGTGCCAGCAGTGAGTTGACAGGGGGATATTACGAGCAGTACGTC. The chain joins TRBV6-6 to TRBJ2-7; TRBD1 aligns across 9 bases. CDR3 length equals 15 residues. Trimming removed 5 bases from V and 4 bases from J; junction bases left unmatched: 9. Germline V gives CDR1 MNHNY, CDR2 SVGAGI (reference sequence).

The chain uses TRBV5-4 and TRBJ2-2; D remains ambiguous. V lost 2 bases to trimming and J lost 5 bases, with 4 bases between them. The CDR3 totals 12 residues. CDR1 SGHNT and CDR2 YYREEE come from the germline V gene (reference sequence). CDR3 sequence reads: CASSFETGELFF. CDR3 nucleotide sequence: TGTGCCAGCAGCTTCGAGACCGGGGAGCTGTTTTTT.

Here the CDR3 reads CASSQGTGLWETQYF. CDR3 sequence (DNA): TGTGCCAGCAGTCAAGGGACAGGTTTATGGGAGACCCAGTACTTC. The chain recombines TRBV27 with TRBJ2-5; 8 nucleotides align to TRBD1. The germline V gene has CDR1 MNHEY and CDR2 SMNVEV (reference sequence). The CDR3 sequence is 15 residues long. J was trimmed by 5 bases and V by 5 bases; bases with no gene match: 10.

The V and J genes are TRBV29-1 and TRBJ2-3; weak D call: TRBD2 (6 bases). The germline CDR1 and CDR2 sequences are SQVTM and ANQGSEA. This CDR3 has 15 residues. Trimming left V 3 bases short and J 0 bases short, with 13 bases between. CDR3 amino acids: CSVEGLASSTDTQYF. In DNA form, the CDR3 reads TGCAGCGTTGAGGGTCTAGCGAGTAGCACAGATACGCAGTATTTT.

The chain has TRBV28 and TRBJ1-1; no reliable D call. Trimming removed 4 bases from V and 1 base from J, with 13 bases in between. Germline V gene data show CDR1 as MDHEN and CDR2 as SYDVKM. CDR3 size: 15 residues. In nucleotides, the CDR3 is TGTGCCAGCAGTTCCCAGGTCGCCGGGAACACTGAAGCTTTCTTT. Translation gives CASSSQVAGNTEAFF.

The genes are TRBV13 and TRBJ2-3, with D unclear. Germline CDR1 reads PRHDT; CDR2 reads FYEKMQ (reference sequence). The CDR3 extends over 14 amino acids. V lost 0 bases and J lost 2, with 6 bases in between. The CDR3 coding sequence is TGTGCCAGCAGCTTAGGGGGCAACACAGATACGCAGTATTTT. This gives the protein CASSLGGNTDTQYF. The full variable domain, completed using reference TRBV13 and TRBJ2-3, is AAGVIQSPRHLIKEKRETATLKCYPIPRHDTVYWYQQGPGQDPQFLISFYEKMQSDKGSIPDRFSAQQFSDYHSELNMSSLELGDSALYFCASSLGGNTDTQYFGPGTRLTVL.

The DNA for the CDR3 is TGTGCCAGTAGTATTTTTTACGTAGGTGCCGGGGATGAGCAGTTCTTC. It is translated as CASSIFYVGAGDEQFF. The chain uses TRBV19 and TRBJ2-1; D is perhaps TRBD2 (5 bases). The CDR3 is 16 amino acids. Germline V gene sequence: CDR1 LNHDA, CDR2 SQIVND (reference sequence). V shed 3 bases and J shed 8 bases, with 20 bases lying between them.

V gene TRBV27 combines with J gene TRBJ1-1, with 7 bases aligning to TRBD1. The germline CDR1 and CDR2 sequences are MNHEY and SMNVEV (reference sequence). With 5 bases clipped from V and 4 bases from J, the junction kept 4 bases outside the gene matches. The CDR3 covers 13 residues. The CDR3 sequence: CASSTGAPTEAFF. The CDR3 region has the DNA TGTGCCAGCAGTACAGGGGCGCCCACTGAAGCTTTCTTT.

For this clone: At one end the junction does not follow the germline gene, possibly because of a read error. V and J are TRBV4-3 and TRBJ2-7, with D possibly called TRBD1 or TRBD2 (5 bases each). This CDR3 has 15 amino acids. In germline, CDR1 is LGHNA, CDR2 YSLEER. The CDR3 loop is CASSHRDGRRGEQHF. The CDR3 nucleotides are TGCGCCAGCAGCCATAGGGACGGTCGTCGCGGAGAGCAGCACTTC.

The rearrangement joins TRBV6-1 to TRBJ2-3; tentatively, D is TRBD2 (7 bases). Per the germline V gene, CDR1 is MNHNS and CDR2 is SASEGT. V was cut by 4 bases and J by 3 bases, with 14 bases left in between. The CDR3 totals 15 residues. CDR3 nucleotide sequence: TGTGCCAGCAGTGGAGGGGGGGCAGAGACAGATACGCAGTATTTT. It yields the protein CASSGGGAETDTQYF.

The gene calls are TRBV4-3 and TRBJ2-7; 7 bases match TRBD1. The CDR3 length is 17 residues. Germline V gene lookup returns CDR1 LGHNA and CDR2 YSLEER. The ends lost 0 bases at V and 7 bases at J; junction bases unmatched: 15. CDR3: CASSQDPGQVPLYEQYF. DNA for the CDR3: TGCGCCAGCAGCCAAGACCCCGGACAGGTCCCTTTGTATGAGCAGTACTTC.

This clone was counted only a few times. This chain joins TRBV2 and TRBJ2-3, with D perhaps being TRBD1 or TRBD2 (6 bases each). Germline-derived CDR1 and CDR2 are SNHLY and FYNNEI. The CDR3 spans 13 residues. The V end was cut by 9 bases, the J end by 3 bases, with 13 bases between. The CDR3 DNA reads TGTGCCAGACGAGGGGGGATGACAGATACGCAGTATTTT. It encodes CARRGGMTDTQYF.